This is a list of T cell receptor beta chains from one sample in a study of blood T cell repertoires in COVID-19. Sequencing used immunoSEQ multiplex PCR; TCRdb keeps in-frame clones, though not all of them. Here the sample spans about 320,000 clones, around four fifths being singletons. The sequencing input was peripheral blood. The receptors come from a woman aged 50 to 60 with acute or convalescent COVID-19. Both conserved end residues are part of each CDR3. The order of the fields is CDR3 protein, CDR3 DNA, V gene, D gene, J gene, clone size. The D gene is left open where the match is weak. Part of the rows lack a size; the others show once, few, many or a class for expanded clones.

CDR3aa: CASSLGRQGGGYTF; CDR3nt: TGTGCCAGCAGCTTGGGTCGACAGGGAGGTGGCTACACCTTC; v_gene: TRBV5-4; d_gene: TRBD1; j_gene: TRBJ1-2; abundance: -
CDR3aa: CAWSTGQAYTGELFF; CDR3nt: TGTGCCTGGAGTACGGGACAGGCTTACACCGGGGAGCTGTTTTTT; v_gene: TRBV30; d_gene: TRBD1; j_gene: TRBJ2-2; abundance: -
CDR3aa: CASSQERTGGAFF; CDR3nt: TGCGCCAGCAGCCAAGAGAGAACAGGGGGGGCTTTCTTT; v_gene: TRBV4-1; d_gene: TRBD1; j_gene: TRBJ1-1; abundance: -
CDR3aa: CASSKGQSKAEAFF; CDR3nt: TGTGCCAGCAGCAAGGGACAGAGTAAGGCTGAAGCTTTCTTT; v_gene: TRBV3-1/TRBV3-2; d_gene: TRBD1; j_gene: TRBJ1-1; abundance: -
CDR3aa: CAISENRESSPLHF; CDR3nt: TGTGCCATCAGTGAGAACAGGGAAAGTTCACCCCTCCACTTT; v_gene: TRBV10-3; d_gene: -; j_gene: TRBJ1-6; abundance: -
CDR3aa: CASSRTGQETQYF; CDR3nt: TGTGCCAGCAGCCGGACAGGCCAAGAGACCCAGTACTTC; v_gene: TRBV7-3; d_gene: TRBD1; j_gene: TRBJ2-5; abundance: -
CDR3aa: CASSLGWATGELFF; CDR3nt: TGTGCCAGCAGCTTAGGATGGGCCACCGGGGAGCTGTTTTTT; v_gene: TRBV7-6; d_gene: -; j_gene: TRBJ2-2; abundance: few
CDR3aa: CASSPGLAGVVTDTQYF; CDR3nt: TGCGCCAGCAGCCCAGGACTGGCAGGGGTCGTCACAGATACGCAGTATTTT; v_gene: TRBV5-1; d_gene: -; j_gene: TRBJ2-3; abundance: -
CDR3aa: CASSLSGDKETQYF; CDR3nt: TGTGCCAGCAGCTTAAGCGGAGATAAAGAGACCCAGTACTTC; v_gene: TRBV7-2; d_gene: -; j_gene: TRBJ2-5; abundance: -
CDR3aa: CASSRTTEAFF; CDR3nt: TGTGCCAGCAGCCGCACAACTGAAGCTTTCTTT; v_gene: TRBV25-1; d_gene: -; j_gene: TRBJ1-1; abundance: -
CDR3aa: CASSLESEQYF; CDR3nt: TGTGCCAGCAGCTTGGAGAGCGAGCAGTACTTC; v_gene: TRBV7-2; d_gene: -; j_gene: TRBJ2-7; abundance: -
CDR3aa: CASSPGAREAFF; CDR3nt: TGTGCCAGCAGCCCAGGGGCCCGTGAAGCTTTCTTT; v_gene: TRBV7-9; d_gene: -; j_gene: TRBJ1-1; abundance: -
CDR3aa: CASTLDSPTNTGELFF; CDR3nt: TGTGCCAGCACCCTGGACAGTCCGACTAACACCGGGGAGCTGTTTTTT; v_gene: TRBV2; d_gene: -; j_gene: TRBJ2-2; abundance: once
CDR3aa: CASSSRDTPTDTQYF; CDR3nt: TGTGCCAGCAGTTCCCGGGACACACCCACAGATACGCAGTATTTT; v_gene: TRBV27; d_gene: -; j_gene: TRBJ2-3; abundance: -
CDR3aa: CASSLDISYEQYF; CDR3nt: TGCGCCAGCAGCTTGGACATCTCCTACGAGCAGTACTTC; v_gene: TRBV5-1; d_gene: -; j_gene: TRBJ2-7; abundance: -
CDR3aa: CAISEGERVKTQYF; CDR3nt: TGTGCCATCAGTGAGGGGGAGAGAGTAAAGACCCAGTACTTC; v_gene: TRBV10-3; d_gene: -; j_gene: TRBJ2-5; abundance: -
CDR3aa: CASSPSQGNTQYF; CDR3nt: TGTGCCAGCTCACCATCTCAGGGAAATACGCAGTATTTT; v_gene: TRBV18; d_gene: -; j_gene: TRBJ2-3; abundance: -
CDR3aa: CASSRGQGESAFF; CDR3nt: TGCGCCAGCAGCCGAGGACAGGGGGAAAGCGCTTTCTTT; v_gene: TRBV5-1; d_gene: TRBD1; j_gene: TRBJ1-1; abundance: -
CDR3aa: CATRYSGTGNQPQHF; CDR3nt: TGTGCCACCCGTTACAGCGGGACGGGCAATCAGCCCCAGCATTTT; v_gene: TRBV15; d_gene: -; j_gene: TRBJ1-5; abundance: -
CDR3aa: CASSSRDRENTEAFF; CDR3nt: TGTGCCAGCAGTTCACGGGACAGGGAGAACACTGAAGCTTTCTTT; v_gene: TRBV6-6; d_gene: TRBD1; j_gene: TRBJ1-1; abundance: -
CDR3aa: CASSPFGGGGYTF; CDR3nt: TGTGCCAGCAGCCCCTTTGGAGGCGGCGGCTACACCTTC; v_gene: TRBV14; d_gene: -; j_gene: TRBJ1-2; abundance: -
CDR3aa: CATGGRHNEQFF; CDR3nt: TGTGCCACCGGCGGGCGGCACAATGAGCAGTTCTTC; v_gene: TRBV9; d_gene: -; j_gene: TRBJ2-1; abundance: -
CDR3aa: CATSLANYGYTF; CDR3nt: TGTGCCACCAGTCTAGCTAACTATGGCTACACCTTC; v_gene: TRBV24-1; d_gene: -; j_gene: TRBJ1-2; abundance: -
CDR3aa: CASSSRGSGNQPQHF; CDR3nt: TGTGCCAGCAGCTCGAGAGGGTCCGGCAATCAGCCCCAGCATTTT; v_gene: TRBV7-2; d_gene: -; j_gene: TRBJ1-5; abundance: -